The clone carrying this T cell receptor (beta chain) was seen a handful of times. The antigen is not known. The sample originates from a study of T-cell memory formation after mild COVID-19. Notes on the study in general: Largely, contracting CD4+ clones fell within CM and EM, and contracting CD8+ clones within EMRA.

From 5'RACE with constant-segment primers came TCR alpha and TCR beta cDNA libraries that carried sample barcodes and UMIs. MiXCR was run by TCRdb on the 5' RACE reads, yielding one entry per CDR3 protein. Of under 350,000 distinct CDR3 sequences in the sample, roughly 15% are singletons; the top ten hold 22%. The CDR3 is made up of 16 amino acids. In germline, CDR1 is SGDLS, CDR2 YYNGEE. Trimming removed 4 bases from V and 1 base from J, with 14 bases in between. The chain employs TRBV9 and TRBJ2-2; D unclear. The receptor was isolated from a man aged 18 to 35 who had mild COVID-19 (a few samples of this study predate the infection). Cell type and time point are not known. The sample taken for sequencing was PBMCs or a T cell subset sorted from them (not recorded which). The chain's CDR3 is CASSPDGQKNTGELFF. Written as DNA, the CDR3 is TGTGCCAGCAGCCCCGACGGGCAGAAGAACACCGGGGAGCTGTTTTTT.